This note documents a single T cell receptor beta chain sequence. The antigen it recognizes is unknown. Base qualities are missing; no much larger clone stands one base away. This specimen belongs to a study of cytomegalovirus exposure and HLA in healthy donors (dated by TCRdb to 2015 to 2018). About the study as a whole: In an earlier analysis of roughly 500 of the donors, about 270 Gb of sequence data and 90 million to 120 million unique TCR beta sequences from about 179 million T cells were reported. The T cell repertoires of several hundred subjects were profiled by immunosequencing and related to cytomegalovirus serostatus. Both class I and class II loci were covered by HLA typing, at four-digit resolution. A few DR-DQ haplotypes were handled as single units for association and clustering because linkage in the cohort was strong. The later analysis used no new phenotypic data to find candidate immune exposures, relying instead on TCR beta sequences and their occurrence across donors. Among roughly 400 genotyped donors of the cohort, an average of roughly 230,000 unique TCR beta nucleotide sequences was sequenced per donor, of which approximately 19% were non-productive. A later genetic analysis took genome-wide SNP genotypes for 398 of the 666 donors and used that subset as a discovery cohort. Alongside the repertoire data, information on donor age, sex, ethnicity and CMV serostatus was compiled. The number of donors typed differed by locus, with about 629-630 for A, B, C, DRB1 and DQB1, around 500 for DQA1, some 570 for DPA1, and roughly 450 for DPB1. The study aimed to test whether cataloging public T cell receptors could reveal signatures of past pathogen exposure. In addition to the first cohort of roughly 700 subjects, a separate validation cohort of 130 or so different subjects was used. High-throughput TCR immunosequencing, statistical association of individual TCRs with disease status, and machine learning were combined to predict cytomegalovirus infection status. An earlier analysis of 587 of the donors used high-throughput TCR beta sequencing to judge whether each TCR beta V gene segment behaved as functional or pseudogenic. To study patterns of TCR occurrence, a later analysis re-analyzed previously published TCR beta repertoires from 550 to 800 donors and added high-resolution HLA genotyping. Approximately 330 gigabases of sequencing data and 91 million or so unique TCR sequences made up an early release that covered nearly 650 HLA-typed donors. Of the 350 to 450 genotyped donors, 81% were placed in the genetic ancestry cluster associated with self-reported Caucasian donors. All discovery cohort repertoires had been generated on a single sequencing platform. The investigation overall reported the following: In vitro tests confirmed that a few of the cytomegalovirus-associated TCR beta chains recognize cytomegalovirus antigens. Roughly uniform sequencing depth across donors was assumed in presence/absence analyses, although this assumption may not hold. According to a later genetic analysis, donors in an Asian-associated ancestry cluster had fewer N-insertions in productive TCRs than the roughly 700-donor mean. A later analysis reported that several top co-occurrence clusters appeared linked to parvovirus B19, influenza, CMV and Epstein-Barr virus. Because counts were too low, 15 to 20 rarely observed V segments, including chromosome 9 orphons, were left out of the earlier analysis of over 550 of the donors. A cluster of highly shared sequence variants was judged likely to be a technical artifact of the sequencing pipeline. Immune exposure information for the cohort was limited to CMV serostatus. The study gave a list of some 150 TCR beta chains associated with cytomegalovirus. A later analysis found that HLA-associated TCR beta chains were more clonally expanded and had lower generation probabilities than equally common non-associated chains. HLA typing was unavailable for some donors at each locus, so association tests used only the typed subset. Assigning TCR associations to individual alleles was difficult when HLA alleles, especially DR and DQ, strongly co-occurred. It was suggested by the authors that the approach could potentially be generalized to other disease states and immunological phenotypes. V-gene and J-gene trimming of TCR beta chains was associated with a missense DCLRE1C variant in a later genetic analysis, and the association was replicated in an independent cohort. In a later analysis, TCR association rates were found to vary across HLA loci, with the most associated TCRs seen for DRB1 alleles and the fewest for HLA-C alleles. A further reported finding was that TCR beta sequences accurately predicted the HLA-A and HLA-B alleles for most subjects in the first cohort. Cytomegalovirus status was reported to be diagnosed by the classifier with high specificity and sensitivity in both the original and validation cohorts. Linkage disequilibrium might explain the correlated functional status among segregating V segments, but an unknown experimental factor could not be excluded. In this cohort, only TCR beta chains were sequenced, and detectable features were limited by the absence of alpha or paired-chain data. An earlier analysis of around 600 of the donors showed that most TCR beta V segments appeared in productive rearrangements either about 87% or about 30% of the time, which broadly matched IMGT annotations. At a false discovery rate of 0.05, a later analysis linked around 15,000 TCR beta sequences to specific HLA alleles. Most TCR sequences were observed very rarely across donors, whereas some public TCRs were present in many individuals. According to a later analysis, most CMV-associated TCR beta chains appeared to be HLA-restricted, and the HLA associations seemed to be driven largely by CMV exposure.

Library creation used the immunoSEQ multiplex PCR assay. For the multiplex PCR, a mixture combining 60 forward primers for TCR Vbeta segments and 13 reverse primers for TCR Jbeta segments was used. The CDR3 region of rearranged TCR beta genes was amplified from genomic DNA with a multiplex PCR assay. The Illumina HiSeq System was used to sequence the amplified TCR beta libraries as 87-base-pair reads. On the study's bioinformatics: Across the roughly 700 repertoires, a later analysis counted 78 million or so unique TCR beta chains, 9.5 million to 12 million of which were shared by at least two donors. A nearest-neighbor algorithm error-corrected the raw reads and collapsed the reads into unique sequences, merging closely related sequences to remove PCR and sequencing errors. To assign V, D and J gene segments, CDR3 sequences were aligned to IMGT reference sequences. For a sequence to be retained, a match of at least six nucleotides to both a V gene segment and a J gene segment was required. Rearrangements were called productive when the CDR3 lacked stop codons and stayed in frame with V and J; all others were non-productive. CDR3 was defined according to IMGT convention as the region running from the second conserved V-encoded cysteine to the conserved J-encoded phenylalanine. The earlier analysis of fewer than 750 of the donors excluded sequences that lacked an unambiguous match to a single V gene segment. In an earlier analysis of approximately 560 of the donors, a V segment was called functional when productive rearrangements were above 56.7%, and segregating when the standard deviation between donors exceeded 5%. A statistical classification framework was built to diagnose cytomegalovirus status from the catalog of TCR beta chain sequences. V and J gene assignment, in a later analysis, came from comparing TCR nucleotide sequences with IMGT/GENE-DB human TR gene sequences. A later analysis assigned CDR3 sequences and most-parsimonious VDJ recombination scenarios with the TCRdist pipeline. A later analysis defined each TCR beta chain by its CDR3 amino acid sequence plus V-gene family, and excluded reads lacking a unique V-gene family. As a way to deal with suspected cross-contamination and a sequencing artifact, a later analysis dropped roughly 600 nucleotide sequences that were highly shared and had low generation probability. In a later analysis, a clonal expansion index for each public chain was calculated from normalized within-repertoire ranks of inferred template counts. In a later analysis, generation probabilities were computed using a VDJ recombination model fitted to out-of-frame rearrangements, and the results were checked against IGoR. Hypergeometric tests were used in a later analysis to score TCR-TCR, TCR-HLA and TCR-CMV co-occurrence, with a repertoire-size bias correction applied to the TCR pairs. In a later analysis, false discovery rates were estimated by permuting HLA or CMV assignments 20 times. A later analysis grouped co-occurring TCRs with DBSCAN, adding TCRdist sequence similarity when clustering within HLA-allele-positive subsets. Repertoires with fewer than 30,000 or more than 120,000 public chains were left out of co-occurrence clustering, as were five repertoires with anomalous nucleotide sharing. The table was pulled from immuneACCESS by TCRdb, which kept in-frame rearrangements only. Such tables lose some clones; where checked, under half of the loss comes from unresolved V genes, and the rest has no known cause. V and J calls and clone size are copied from that table; D and trimming were computed from the DNA. A total of fewer than 80,000 clones appear in this sample, roughly 77% of them only once. The top ten clones comprise roughly 23% of the sample.

The cohort consisted of 600 to 750 healthy bone marrow donors. All cohort members were sampled while nominally healthy, although unrecorded immune exposures were likely present. The donor was CMV seropositive and belonged to the group of more than 250 seropositive cohort members. A peripheral blood sample was provided by each donor, and peripheral blood mononuclear cells were used for TCR beta sequencing. Genomic DNA extraction from the blood cell samples was performed with the Qiagen DNeasy Blood Extraction Kit. Sequences were obtained from PBMCs. The clonotype originates from a woman aged 40 to 50 in good health and CMV-seropositive.

The CDR3 corresponds to CASSVGAGPTGELFF. The DNA reads TGTGCCAGCAGCGTAGGGGCAGGGCCCACCGGGGAGCTGTTTTTT. The chain uses TRBV9 and TRBJ2-2; a tentative D match to TRBD1 spans 5 bases. The trim is 0 bases for V and 4 bases for J, with a gap of 10 bases between the germline ends. Sequences SGDLS (CDR1) and YYNGEE (CDR2) are obtained from the germline V gene. The CDR3 covers 15 residues, taking in both the cysteine and the phenylalanine. The CDR3 DNA has 45 bases and is translated from base 1.